What follows describes a single TCR beta chain. These data originate in a study of blood T cell repertoires in COVID-19. In the study overall: Sites across the United States, Italy and Spain contributed samples from acute and convalescent COVID-19.

Assay: immunoSEQ multiplex PCR; the TCRdb copy retains only in-frame clones and omits some. The data show approximately 190,000 clones, approximately 84% seen once. CDR1 is SGHKS, CDR2 YYEKEE, per germline (reference sequence). The CDR3 extends over 12 amino acids. V was clipped by 4 bases and J by 9 bases; unmatched bases: 4. The TCR sequence derives from an older woman with active or convalescent COVID-19. The rearrangement uses TRBV5-5 and TRBJ2-1; 7 bases map to TRBD2. Sequences were obtained from peripheral blood. CDR3 sequence: CASSREVGEQFF. The CDR3 nucleotides read TGTGCCAGCAGCCGGGAGGTGGGTGAGCAGTTCTTC.